The table lists the clone carrying this T cell receptor (beta chain) with a count of one. Given a far larger clone just one base away, this is likely a sequencing read error. Using two-round multiplex PCR, the authors amplified TCR beta CDR3 from genomic DNA. Individual primers that were specific to each TRBV and TRBJ gene served in first-round PCR. TCRdb passed the multiplex PCR reads through MiXCR, listing each CDR3 protein once. The sample lists 14,000 or so distinct CDR3 sequences; about 37% were seen once. This specimen belongs to a study of prognosis after radiotherapy for stage I lung cancer. Study-level information: Concurrent therapy with stereotactic body radiotherapy was received by no patient. While 15 or so patients showed no significant progression after radiotherapy, a few developed distant metastases at a median of roughly seven months.

Trimming took off 9 bases at V and 6 bases at J, with 18 bases between the two ends. The CDR3 contains 14 residues. CDR1 MNHNS and CDR2 SASEGT come from the germline V gene. The origin of this receptor is a donor at least 50 years old with non-small cell lung cancer. The chain links TRBV6-1 to TRBJ1-5, with D hard to call. The source was PBMCs, collected before or after stereotactic body radiation therapy (not recorded which). The CDR3 spells CASRSYGEGQPQHF. DNA for the CDR3: TGTGCCAGTAGGTCCTATGGGGAGGGTCAGCCCCAGCATTTT.